This T cell receptor (beta chain) is from a study of blood T cell repertoires in COVID-19 (dated by TCRdb to 2020 to 2021). About the study as a whole: The collaborator samples originated in the United States, Italy and Spain and spanned the acute and convalescent phases of COVID-19. The prospective study material was composed of cDNA or gDNA derived from T cells, B-cell-depleted T cells, or PBMCs. A de-identified subject ID, COVID-19 status, age in years and sex were almost always included in the sample metadata. The samples were drawn from two sources: the first 160 participants of the ongoing ImmuneRACE study, and 950 to 1,500 subjects contributed by 6 global collaborators. Subjects who had been exposed to COVID-19, were actively infected with it, or had recovered from it provided the deeply sampled blood TCRbeta repertoires that made up the dataset. The repertoires were released in a freely available public database intended as a resource for research on the immune response to SARS-CoV-2. Where available, HLA class I and class II types were taken from metadata supplied by the sample provider and were not determined by assay-based typing.

What the study reported, not specific to this receptor: Clinical and demographic metadata were provided uncurated, with the amount varying by source and participant.

TCRbeta CDR3 regions were amplified from genomic DNA by means of the immunoSEQ Assay, a bias-controlled multiplex PCR. As for the authors' bioinformatics: The number of nucleated cells in each sample was estimated by amplification of reference gene primers within the assay. To quantify the absolute abundance of each unique TCRbeta CDR3 rearrangement, sequence reads were collapsed and filtered. For each sample, productive Simpson clonality was calculated as the square root of Simpson's diversity index across productive rearrangements. TCRdb provides this immuneACCESS table in a form limited to in-frame rearrangements. Some clones are lacking; in checked studies, under half of them reflect an unresolved V gene, and why the rest are absent is not known. From that table come the V and J calls and clone size; the DNA was used to work out D and trimming. This sample gives about 150,000 clones in total; around 80% of them show up just once. About 15% of the sample comes from the top ten.

From a lookup of the germline V gene (reference sequence), CDR1 and CDR2 are LNHDA and SQIVND. Including the terminal cysteine and phenylalanine, the CDR3 comprises 16 residues. Kept here is only the CDR3 DNA, which spans 48 bases and is read in frame from base 1. The junction carries 12 bases between V and J, which are trimmed by 1 base and 2 bases respectively. Collaborating institutions collected whole blood in K2EDTA tubes following their own protocols. For TCRbeta analysis, collaborator samples were shipped as frozen whole blood, as isolated PBMCs, or as DNA extracted from either sample type. Of note for this clone: There is no known antigen for this receptor. No much larger clone is present one base from it, and per-base qualities are unavailable.

The sequence joins TRBV19 to TRBJ1-5; TRBD1 could be the D gene, as 5 bases match. Sequencing was done on a sample of peripheral blood. The clonotype originates from a human donor with acute or convalescent COVID-19. The donor label of this sample is uncertain. For the CDR3, the sequence is CASSIVGGAGNQPQHF. The sequenced DNA is TGTGCCAGTAGTATAGTGGGAGGGGCCGGCAATCAGCCCCAGCATTTT.